These T cell receptor beta chains were read from a single sample in a study of cytomegalovirus exposure and HLA in healthy donors. Profiling relied on immunoSEQ multiplex PCR, and the TCRdb table lists in-frame clones only, not all of them. Here the sample spans under 200,000 clones, 70% to 90% being singletons. Material for sequencing was PBMCs. The receptor source for this set is a man aged 18-30 years in good health and CMV-seropositive. The CDR3 runs from the conserved cysteine through the conserved F or W. Each record gives: V gene, J gene, CDR3 length, CDR3 protein.

v_gene: TRBV5-5; j_gene: TRBJ2-7; len: 16; CDR3aa: CASSLLSEASSYEQYF
v_gene: TRBV6-5; j_gene: TRBJ2-7; len: 14; CDR3aa: CASSIRGAGYEQYF
v_gene: TRBV7-9; j_gene: TRBJ2-5; len: 18; CDR3aa: CASSQRLAGAGLQETQYF
v_gene: TRBV6-5; j_gene: TRBJ2-5; len: 14; CDR3aa: CASSLGQGGETQYF
v_gene: TRBV27; j_gene: TRBJ2-2; len: 15; CDR3aa: CASRIAGGVTGELFF
v_gene: TRBV2; j_gene: TRBJ1-5; len: 14; CDR3aa: CASSGRDSNQPQHF
v_gene: TRBV6-5; j_gene: TRBJ2-3; len: 15; CDR3aa: CASSYHGTGVDTQYF
v_gene: TRBV19; j_gene: TRBJ2-4; len: 18; CDR3aa: CASSMGIPRGLAKNIQYF
v_gene: TRBV30; j_gene: TRBJ2-4; len: 16; CDR3aa: CAWSVWRGGPKNIQYF
v_gene: TRBV6-5; j_gene: TRBJ2-7; len: 13; CDR3aa: CASSPSGGYEQYF
v_gene: TRBV11-2; j_gene: TRBJ2-7; len: 15; CDR3aa: CASSLFAGGTYEQYF
v_gene: TRBV5-4; j_gene: TRBJ2-1; len: 14; CDR3aa: CASSQRTGYNEQFF
v_gene: TRBV5-8; j_gene: TRBJ1-4; len: 15; CDR3aa: CASSLVQGTNEKLFF
v_gene: TRBV18; j_gene: TRBJ1-6; len: 16; CDR3aa: CASSSDSSSYNSPLHF
v_gene: TRBV6-1; j_gene: TRBJ2-7; len: 14; CDR3aa: CASSEGTGGYEQYF
v_gene: TRBV6-1; j_gene: TRBJ1-2; len: 15; CDR3aa: CASSNRDTRGGGYTF
v_gene: TRBV6-1; j_gene: TRBJ1-3; len: 14; CDR3aa: CASGNDRGGNTIYF
v_gene: TRBV15; j_gene: TRBJ2-7; len: 14; CDR3aa: CATSSSGTAYEQYF
v_gene: TRBV7-6; j_gene: TRBJ2-7; len: 14; CDR3aa: CASSLGGGFYEQYF
v_gene: TRBV18; j_gene: TRBJ2-1; len: 16; CDR3aa: CASSPPERDLINEQFF
v_gene: TRBV7-8; j_gene: TRBJ1-2; len: 14; CDR3aa: CASSLQGAGNGYTF
v_gene: TRBV4-3; j_gene: TRBJ2-1; len: 13; CDR3aa: CASSQDIRDEQFF
v_gene: TRBV6-5; j_gene: TRBJ2-7; len: 12; CDR3aa: CASRETGGEQYF
v_gene: TRBV5-8; j_gene: TRBJ2-7; len: 19; CDR3aa: CASSTFGLAGGPKISEQYF
v_gene: TRBV5-1; j_gene: TRBJ2-5; len: 14; CDR3aa: CASSKDRGIETQYF
v_gene: TRBV4-3; j_gene: TRBJ2-2; len: 16; CDR3aa: CASSQELAGAGGELFF
v_gene: TRBV7-2; j_gene: TRBJ2-7; len: 15; CDR3aa: CASSLTSGGADEQYF
v_gene: TRBV4-1; j_gene: TRBJ1-2; len: 15; CDR3aa: CASSHQGAIFYGYTF